The 5 T cell receptor beta chains below all came from one sample that was sequenced in a study of cytomegalovirus exposure and HLA in healthy donors. With 60 Vbeta and 13 Jbeta primers, the PCR was carried out. The protocol was immunoSEQ multiplex PCR, while the TCRdb copy is restricted to in-frame clones and leaves out a portion. The sample holds 95,000 to 150,000 clones, roughly 85% seen once. The source material was PBMCs. Receptors originate from a woman in her forties in good health and CMV-seropositive.

V and J are TRBV2 and TRBJ2-5; tentative D call: TRBD1 (5 bases). The CDR3 contains 14 residues. Germline assignment: CDR1 SNHLY and CDR2 FYNNEI. Trimming took 6 bases from V and 1 from J, leaving 12 bases between them. In DNA form, the CDR3 reads TGTGCCAGCAGGGGAAAGGGGCCCCAAGAGACCCAGTACTTC. It encodes CASRGKGPQETQYF.

The chain employs TRBV6-6 and TRBJ1-5; unclear D gene. Germline V gene lookup returns CDR1 MNHNY and CDR2 SVGAGI (reference sequence). CDR3 length equals 13 residues. The V gene lost 6 bases and the J gene lost 5 bases, with 11 bases spanning the gap. The CDR3 spells CASRPFLDQPQHF. CDR3 nucleotide sequence: TGTGCCAGCAGGCCGTTCCTAGATCAGCCCCAGCATTTT.

This clone is a singleton in its sample. This sequence joins TRBV7-9 and TRBJ1-4; D ambiguous. Trimming removed 0 bases at V and 0 bases at J, with 5 bases between. This CDR3 has 15 amino acids. In germline, CDR1 is SEHNR, CDR2 FQNEAQ (reference sequence). In DNA, the CDR3 is TGTGCCAGCAGCTTAGCATCGGCAACTAATGAAAAACTGTTTTTT. Protein product: CASSLASATNEKLFF.

The V and J genes are TRBV5-5 and TRBJ1-2; D unresolved. Germline CDR1 reads SGHKS; CDR2 reads YYEKEE (reference sequence). The CDR3 runs to 15 residues. Trimming removed 4 bases at V and 6 bases at J, with 19 bases between. DNA of the CDR3: TGTGCCAGCAGCCCAACCCGGTCCAACCCCAATGGCTACACCTTC. The encoded protein is CASSPTRSNPNGYTF.

This chain connects TRBV7-2 to TRBJ2-5, with 7 bases aligning to TRBD2. Per the germline V gene, CDR1 is SGHTA and CDR2 is FQGNSA. The CDR3 is made up of 15 amino acids. Trimming took 1 base from V and 5 from J; bases not matched to a gene: 7. The CDR3: CASSLVAGVAETQYF. The CDR3, as DNA: TGTGCCAGCAGCTTAGTGGCGGGAGTGGCGGAGACCCAGTACTTC.